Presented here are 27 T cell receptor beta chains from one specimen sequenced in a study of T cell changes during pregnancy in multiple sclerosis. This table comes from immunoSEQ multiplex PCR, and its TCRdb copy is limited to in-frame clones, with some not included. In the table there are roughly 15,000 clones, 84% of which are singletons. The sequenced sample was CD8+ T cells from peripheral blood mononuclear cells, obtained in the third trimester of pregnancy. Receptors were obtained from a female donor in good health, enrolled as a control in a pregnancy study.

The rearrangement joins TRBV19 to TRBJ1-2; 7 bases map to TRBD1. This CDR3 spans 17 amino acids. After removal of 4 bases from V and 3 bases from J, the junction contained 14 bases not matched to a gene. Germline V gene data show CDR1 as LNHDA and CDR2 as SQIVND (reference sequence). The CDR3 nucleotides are TGTGCCAGTAGTACAACCACCTCGACAGGGAGGTACTATGGCTACACCTTC. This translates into CASSTTTSTGRYYGYTF.

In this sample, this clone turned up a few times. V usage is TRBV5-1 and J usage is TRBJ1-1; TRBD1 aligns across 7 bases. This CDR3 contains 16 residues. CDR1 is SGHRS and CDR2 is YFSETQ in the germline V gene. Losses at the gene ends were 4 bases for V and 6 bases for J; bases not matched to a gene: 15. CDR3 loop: CASSPHRGSESPEAFF. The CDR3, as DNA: TGCGCCAGCAGCCCTCACAGGGGTAGCGAGTCCCCTGAAGCTTTCTTT.

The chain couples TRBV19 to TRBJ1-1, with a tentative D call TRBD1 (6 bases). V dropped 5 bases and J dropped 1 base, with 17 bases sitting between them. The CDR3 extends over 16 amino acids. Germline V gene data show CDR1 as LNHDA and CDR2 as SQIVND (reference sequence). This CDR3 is CASSADATGTNTEAFF. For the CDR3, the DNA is TGTGCCAGTAGTGCCGACGCCACAGGGACGAACACTGAAGCTTTCTTT. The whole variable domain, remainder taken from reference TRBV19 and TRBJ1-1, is DGGITQSPKYLFRKEGQNVTLSCEQNLNHDAMYWYRQDPGQGLRLIYYSQIVNDFQKGDIAEGYSVSREKKESFPLTVTSAQKNPTAFYLCASSADATGTNTEAFFGQGTRLTVV.

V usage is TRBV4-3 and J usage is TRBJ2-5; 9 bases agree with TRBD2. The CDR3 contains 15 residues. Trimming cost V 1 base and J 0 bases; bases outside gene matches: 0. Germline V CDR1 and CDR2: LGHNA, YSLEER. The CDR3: CASSQGLADQETQYF. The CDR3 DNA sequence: TGCGCCAGCAGCCAAGGACTAGCGGACCAAGAGACCCAGTACTTC.

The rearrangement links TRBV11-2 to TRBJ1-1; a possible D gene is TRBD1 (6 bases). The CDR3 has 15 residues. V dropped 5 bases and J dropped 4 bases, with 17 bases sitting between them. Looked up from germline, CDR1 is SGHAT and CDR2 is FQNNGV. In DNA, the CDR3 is TGTGCCAGCAGCGTAGTTGGAACAGGGACCACTGAAGCTTTCTTT. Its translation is CASSVVGTGTTEAFF.

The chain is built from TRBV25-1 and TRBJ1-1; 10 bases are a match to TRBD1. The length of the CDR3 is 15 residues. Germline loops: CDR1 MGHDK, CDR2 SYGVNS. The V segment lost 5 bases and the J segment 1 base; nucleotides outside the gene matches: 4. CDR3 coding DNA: TGTGCCAGCAGTCTGACAGGGGGCGCGAACACTGAAGCTTTCTTT. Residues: CASSLTGGANTEAFF.

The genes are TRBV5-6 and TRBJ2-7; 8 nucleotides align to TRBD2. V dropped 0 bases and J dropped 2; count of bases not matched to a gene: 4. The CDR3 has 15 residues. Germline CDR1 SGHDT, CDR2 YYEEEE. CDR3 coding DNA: TGTGCCAGCAGCTTGGAACGGGGGGGGACCTACGAGCAGTACTTC. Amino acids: CASSLERGGTYEQYF.

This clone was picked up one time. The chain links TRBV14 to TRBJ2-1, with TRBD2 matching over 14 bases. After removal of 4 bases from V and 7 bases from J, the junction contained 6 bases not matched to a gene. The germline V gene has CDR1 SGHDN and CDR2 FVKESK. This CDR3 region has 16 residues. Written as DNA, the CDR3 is TGTGCCAGCAGCCCCCGACTAGCGGGAGGGGTTAATGAGCAGTTCTTC. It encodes CASSPRLAGGVNEQFF.

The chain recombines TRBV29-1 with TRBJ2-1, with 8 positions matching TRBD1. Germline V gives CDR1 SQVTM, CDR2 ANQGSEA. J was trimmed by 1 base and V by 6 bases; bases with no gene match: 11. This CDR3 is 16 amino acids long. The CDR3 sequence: CSVLGRTGPSYNEQFF. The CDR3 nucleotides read TGCAGCGTCTTGGGGCGGACAGGGCCTTCCTACAATGAGCAGTTCTTC.

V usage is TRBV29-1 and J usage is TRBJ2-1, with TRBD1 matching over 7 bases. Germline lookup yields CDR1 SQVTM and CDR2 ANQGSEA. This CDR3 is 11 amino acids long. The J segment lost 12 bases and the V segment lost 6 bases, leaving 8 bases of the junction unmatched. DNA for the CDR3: TGCAGCGTAGACAGCAGGGGGACGCAGTTCTTC. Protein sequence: CSVDSRGTQFF.

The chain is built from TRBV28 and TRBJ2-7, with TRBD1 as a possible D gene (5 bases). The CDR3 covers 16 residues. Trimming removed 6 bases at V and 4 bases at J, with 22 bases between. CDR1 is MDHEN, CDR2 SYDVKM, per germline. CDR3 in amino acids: CASSPRMRTSQYEQYF. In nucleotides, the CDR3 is TGTGCCAGCAGCCCCAGAATGAGGACATCGCAGTACGAGCAGTACTTC.

The DNA of the CDR3 is TGTGCCAGCAGTTTATCGGGACTAGCGGGGTCCTACGAGCAGTACTTC. Its protein is CASSLSGLAGSYEQYF. The rearrangement joins TRBV27 to TRBJ2-7; 13 nucleotides align to TRBD2. The germline CDR1 and CDR2 sequences are MNHEY and SMNVEV (reference sequence). V was pared by 0 bases and J by 1 base, with 0 bases of the junction left unmatched. There are 16 residues in the CDR3.

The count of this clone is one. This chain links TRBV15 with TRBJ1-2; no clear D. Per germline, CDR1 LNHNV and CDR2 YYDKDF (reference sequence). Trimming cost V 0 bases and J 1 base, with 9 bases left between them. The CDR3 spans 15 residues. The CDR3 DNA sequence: TGTGCCACCAGCAGAGATCGGTCGGGTAACTATGGCTACACCTTC. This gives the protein CATSRDRSGNYGYTF.

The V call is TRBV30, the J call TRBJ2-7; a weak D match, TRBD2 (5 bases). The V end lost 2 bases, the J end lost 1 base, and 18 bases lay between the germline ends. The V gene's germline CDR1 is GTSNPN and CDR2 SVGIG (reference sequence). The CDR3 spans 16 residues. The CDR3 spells CAWSRPRAVRSYEQYF. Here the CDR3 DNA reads TGTGCCTGGAGTCGTCCGCGGGCGGTCCGATCCTACGAGCAGTACTTC.

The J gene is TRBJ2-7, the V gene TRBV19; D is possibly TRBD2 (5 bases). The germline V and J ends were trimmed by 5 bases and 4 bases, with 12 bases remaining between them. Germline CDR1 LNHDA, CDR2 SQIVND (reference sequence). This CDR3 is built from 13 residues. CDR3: CASSPGSDYEQYF. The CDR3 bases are TGTGCCAGTAGTCCGGGGTCGGATTACGAGCAGTACTTC. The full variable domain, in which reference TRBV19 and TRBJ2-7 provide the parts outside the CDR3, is DGGITQSPKYLFRKEGQNVTLSCEQNLNHDAMYWYRQDPGQGLRLIYYSQIVNDFQKGDIAEGYSVSREKKESFPLTVTSAQKNPTAFYLCASSPGSDYEQYFGPGTRLTVT.

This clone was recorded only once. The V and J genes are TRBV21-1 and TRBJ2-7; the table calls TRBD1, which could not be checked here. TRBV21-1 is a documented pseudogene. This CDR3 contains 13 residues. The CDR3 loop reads CASNQYQNTWQYF. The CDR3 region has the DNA TGTGCCAGCAACCAATATCAGAACACCTGGCAGTACTTC.

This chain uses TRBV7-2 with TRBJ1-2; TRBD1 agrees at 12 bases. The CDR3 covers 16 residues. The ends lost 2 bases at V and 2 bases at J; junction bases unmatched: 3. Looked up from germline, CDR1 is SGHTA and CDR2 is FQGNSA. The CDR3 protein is CASSLSGQGANYGYTF. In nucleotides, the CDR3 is TGTGCCAGCAGCTTATCGGGACAGGGGGCGAACTATGGCTACACCTTC.

The CDR3 DNA is TGTGCCAGCCGCTCGGGGTGGGGGGTCGACGAGCAGTACTTC. Translating gives CASRSGWGVDEQYF. The V call is TRBV5-6, the J call TRBJ2-7, with D possibly being TRBD2 (6 bases). Germline CDR1 and CDR2: SGHDT and YYEEEE. V lost 7 bases to trimming and J lost 5 bases, with 19 bases between them. This CDR3 contains 14 residues.

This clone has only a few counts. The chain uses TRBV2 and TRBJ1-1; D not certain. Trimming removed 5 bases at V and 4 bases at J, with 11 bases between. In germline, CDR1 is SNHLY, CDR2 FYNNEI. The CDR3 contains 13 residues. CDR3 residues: CASSYVGGTEAFF. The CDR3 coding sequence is TGTGCCAGCAGTTACGTCGGTGGCACTGAAGCTTTCTTT. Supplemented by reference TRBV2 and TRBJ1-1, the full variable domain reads EPEVTQTPSHQVTQMGQEVILRCVPISNHLYFYWYRQILGQKVEFLVSFYNNEISEKSEIFDDQFSVERPDGSNFTLKIRSTKLEDSAMYFCASSYVGGTEAFFGQGTRLTVV.

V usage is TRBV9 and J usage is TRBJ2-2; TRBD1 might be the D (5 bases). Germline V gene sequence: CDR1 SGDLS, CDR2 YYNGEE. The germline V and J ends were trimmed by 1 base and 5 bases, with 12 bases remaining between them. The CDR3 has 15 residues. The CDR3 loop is CASSVLQKGTGELFF. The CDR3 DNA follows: TGTGCCAGCAGCGTACTCCAGAAGGGGACCGGGGAGCTGTTTTTT.

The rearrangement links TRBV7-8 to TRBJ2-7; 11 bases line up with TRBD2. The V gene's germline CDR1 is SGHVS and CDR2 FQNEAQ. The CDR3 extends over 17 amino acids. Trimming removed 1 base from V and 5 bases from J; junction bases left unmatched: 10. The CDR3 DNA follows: TGTGCCAGCAGCTTAGGGGAACTAGCGGGGGTATTCGACGAGCAGTACTTC. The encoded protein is CASSLGELAGVFDEQYF.

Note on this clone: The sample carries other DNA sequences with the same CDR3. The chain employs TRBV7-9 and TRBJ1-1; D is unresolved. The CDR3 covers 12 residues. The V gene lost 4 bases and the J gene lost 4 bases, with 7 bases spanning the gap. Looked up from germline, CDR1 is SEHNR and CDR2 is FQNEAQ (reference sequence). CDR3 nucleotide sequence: TGTGCCAGCAGCTCAGGAGGCACTGAAGCTTTCTTT. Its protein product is CASSSGGTEAFF.

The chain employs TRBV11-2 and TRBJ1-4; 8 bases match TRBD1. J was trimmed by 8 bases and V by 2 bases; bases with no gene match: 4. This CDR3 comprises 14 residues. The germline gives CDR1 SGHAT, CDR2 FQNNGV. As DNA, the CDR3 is TGTGCCAGCAGCTTACAGGGGGCTGAGGAAAAACTGTTTTTT. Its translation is CASSLQGAEEKLFF.

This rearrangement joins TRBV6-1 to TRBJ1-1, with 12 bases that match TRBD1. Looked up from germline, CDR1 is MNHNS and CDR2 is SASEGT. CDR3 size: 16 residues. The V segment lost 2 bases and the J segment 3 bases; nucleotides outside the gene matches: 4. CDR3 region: CASSERGQGADTEAFF. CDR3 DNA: TGTGCCAGCAGTGAAAGGGGACAGGGGGCCGACACTGAAGCTTTCTTT.

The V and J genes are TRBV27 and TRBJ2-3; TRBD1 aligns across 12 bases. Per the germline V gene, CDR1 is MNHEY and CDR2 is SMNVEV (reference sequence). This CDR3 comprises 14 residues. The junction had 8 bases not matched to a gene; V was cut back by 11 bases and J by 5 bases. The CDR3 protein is CASEGTGGQDTQYF. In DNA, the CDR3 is TGTGCCTCCGAGGGGACAGGGGGCCAAGATACGCAGTATTTT.

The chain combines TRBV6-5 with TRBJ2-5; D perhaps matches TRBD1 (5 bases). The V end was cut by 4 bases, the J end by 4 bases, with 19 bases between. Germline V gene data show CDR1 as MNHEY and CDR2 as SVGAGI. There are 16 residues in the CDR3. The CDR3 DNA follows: TGTGCCAGCAGTTTAGACCTCCAGGGTCTGGTAGAGACCCAGTACTTC. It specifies CASSLDLQGLVETQYF.

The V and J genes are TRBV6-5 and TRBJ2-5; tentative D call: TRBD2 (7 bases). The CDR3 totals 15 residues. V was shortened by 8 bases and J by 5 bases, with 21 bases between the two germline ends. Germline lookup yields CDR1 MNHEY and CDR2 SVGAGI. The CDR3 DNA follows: TGTGCCAGCTCAACACCCCCGGGGGGCGGCGAGACCCAGTACTTC. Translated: CASSTPPGGGETQYF.